This T cell receptor (beta chain) was sequenced during a study of CD8 T cells in ankylosing spondylitis. Generation of TCR beta libraries employed quantitative 5'-RACE incorporating molecular barcodes. Via MiXCR, TCRdb re-called the 5' RACE reads, giving one row per CDR3 protein. The top ten clones hold approximately 0.99% of a sample with approximately 340,000 distinct CDR3 sequences, roughly 14% of them seen once. Study-wide points: In synovial fluid and blood from reactive arthritis, some motif variants were previously reported. Among TCR beta sequences, a motif of roughly 8 highly homologous variants appeared characteristic of ankylosing spondylitis blood.

The CDR3 has 15 residues. The germline CDR1 and CDR2 sequences are SNHLY and FYNNEI. V was pared by 10 bases and J by 4 bases, with 20 bases between. Only a few counts were recorded for this clonotype. The antigen is not known. This rearrangement joins TRBV2 to TRBJ2-1; possible D gene TRBD2, 6 bases. The sample taken for sequencing was blood, either unsorted or a sorted T cell fraction (not recorded which). This TCR was sampled from a male donor with ankylosing spondylitis or in good health (not recorded which). The CDR3 bases are TGTGCCACTGGGCCCCCCGGGACTTCTTACAATGAGCAGTTCTTC. This translates into CATGPPGTSYNEQFF.